This TCR beta chain was documented in a study of cytomegalovirus exposure and HLA in healthy donors. Study background: The study's early data release held about 77 million unique TCRs from HLA-typed donors.

There are a few counts of this clone. The primer mix had 60 Vbeta and 13 Jbeta primers. Repertoires were generated with immunoSEQ multiplex PCR, while TCRdb's copy carries only in-frame clones and drops some. Of roughly 150,000 clones detected, 60% to 80% appear once; the ten largest clones hold about 4.7%. Germline V lookup: CDR1 SGHAT, CDR2 FQDESV (reference sequence). V lost 0 bases, J lost 1 base, and 16 bases lay in between. The CDR3 runs to 18 residues. This sequence was found in a young man in good health and CMV-seropositive. The chain recombines TRBV11-1 with TRBJ2-1, with D perhaps TRBD1 (7 bases). The sequenced sample was PBMCs. CDR3 amino acids: CASSLAGQQGGSYNEQFF. CDR3 bases: TGTGCCAGCAGCTTAGCCGGCCAGCAGGGGGGTTCCTACAATGAGCAGTTCTTC.